The TCR beta chain described here comes from a study of CD8+CD57+ T cells in acquired aplastic anemia. About the study: Across the sorted CD4+ and CD8+ cells, DNA amounts averaged around 3.2 ug. The average read count for CD4+ cells in healthy donors was roughly 10 million.

It was genomic DNA that served as the template for profiling TCR beta VDJ and CDR3. MiXCR, applied by TCRdb to the reads, yields one record per CDR3 protein. The sample lists around 200,000 distinct CDR3 sequences; approximately 57% were seen once. Overall study findings and caveats: Between the patient and control groups, CD8+ Simpson's diversity did not differ significantly. It was found that approximately 29 CD8+ CDR3 sequences were shared between patients and controls.

About this clonotype itself: Its antigen is unidentified. A read error is possible here, since a much larger clone lies one base away. It is unclear where the CDR3 begins or ends on the DNA, so no DNA is shown, and the CDR3 is as TCRdb lists it.

CDR1 is LGHNA and CDR2 is YSLEER in the germline V gene. The CDR3 numbers 17 amino acids, ends counted. The sequence derives from a human donor in good health. This chain links TRBV4-3 with TRBJ1-1; TRBD1 is the table's D call and was not checked against the DNA. Sequencing was done on a sample of sorted CD4+, CD8+, or CD8+CD57+ T cells (not recorded which) from PBMCs. The CDR3 loop reads CASSQMFLFAGGTETFF.